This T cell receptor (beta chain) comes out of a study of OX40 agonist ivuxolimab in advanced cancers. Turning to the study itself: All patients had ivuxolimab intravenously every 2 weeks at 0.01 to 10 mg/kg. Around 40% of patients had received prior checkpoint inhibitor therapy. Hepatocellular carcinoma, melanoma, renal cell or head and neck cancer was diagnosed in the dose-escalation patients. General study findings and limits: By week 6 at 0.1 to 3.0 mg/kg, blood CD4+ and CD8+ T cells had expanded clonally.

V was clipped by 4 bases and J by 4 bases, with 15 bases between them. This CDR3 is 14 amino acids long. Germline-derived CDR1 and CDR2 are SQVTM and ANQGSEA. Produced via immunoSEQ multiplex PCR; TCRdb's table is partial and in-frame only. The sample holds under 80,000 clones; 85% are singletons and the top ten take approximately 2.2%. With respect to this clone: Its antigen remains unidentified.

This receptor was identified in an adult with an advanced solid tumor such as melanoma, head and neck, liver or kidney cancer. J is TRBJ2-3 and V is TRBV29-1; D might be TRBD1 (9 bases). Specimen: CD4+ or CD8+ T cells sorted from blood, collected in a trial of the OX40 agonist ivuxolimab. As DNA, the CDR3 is TGCAGCGTTGTCGGGAGGGACAGGGCAGATACGCAGTATTTT. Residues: CSVVGRDRADTQYF.